A single sample gave rise to the 10 T cell receptor beta chains below, sequenced in a study of T cell responses to AZD1222 COVID-19 vaccine. Repertoires were generated with immunoSEQ multiplex PCR, while TCRdb's copy carries only in-frame clones and drops some. The sample yields around 150,000 clones, around 94% seen once. The source was peripheral blood, collected 28 days after the second AZD1222 dose. These receptors all stem from an adult who received the AZD1222 COVID-19 vaccine.

The chain employs TRBV28 and TRBJ2-7, with D possibly being TRBD2 (5 bases). Germline V gene data show CDR1 as MDHEN and CDR2 as SYDVKM. This CDR3 has 15 residues. V lost 3 bases and J 4 bases, leaving 16 bases between the germline ends. CDR3 residues: CASSFSASSQYEQYF. The CDR3 nucleotides read TGTGCCAGCAGTTTTAGCGCTAGCAGCCAATACGAGCAGTACTTC.

This clone was recorded once. The rearrangement links TRBV12-5 to TRBJ2-5; possible D gene TRBD2, 6 bases. V gave up 0 bases and J gave up 5 bases, with 13 bases separating them. Germline V gene sequence: CDR1 LGHNT, CDR2 FRNRAP. The CDR3 loop spans 15 amino acids. The CDR3 protein is CASGLVPGVPETQYF. In nucleotides, the CDR3 is TGTGCTAGTGGTTTGGTACCGGGGGTCCCCGAGACCCAGTACTTC.

The chain employs TRBV4-3 and TRBJ1-5; no clear D gene. V lost 3 bases and J 1 base, leaving 7 bases between the germline ends. The germline V gene encodes CDR1 LGHNA and CDR2 YSLEER. The CDR3 spans 14 residues. DNA for the CDR3: TGCGCCAGCAGCCAGGGGAACAGCAATCAGCCCCAGCATTTT. Amino acid sequence: CASSQGNSNQPQHF.

A single count supports this clone. The chain has TRBV19 and TRBJ1-2; 10 bases match TRBD1. The length of the CDR3 is 12 residues. V was clipped by 7 bases and J by 7 bases; unmatched bases: 3. Germline CDR1 and CDR2: LNHDA and SQIVND (reference sequence). The CDR3, as DNA: TGTGCCAGTAAACGGGACAGGGGTGGCTACACCTTC. This translates into CASKRDRGGYTF.

This chain connects TRBV28 to TRBJ1-5; 10 bases agree with TRBD1. This CDR3 has 16 amino acids. V was clipped by 6 bases and J by 4 bases; unmatched bases: 9. CDR1 is MDHEN, CDR2 SYDVKM, per germline. Here the CDR3 reads CASSSGQGILNQPQHF. The CDR3 nucleotides read TGTGCCAGCAGCTCGGGACAGGGGATATTAAATCAGCCCCAGCATTTT.

This rearrangement joins TRBV2 to TRBJ1-3; D gene ambiguous. V lost 3 bases and J lost 0, with 18 bases in between. CDR1 and CDR2 from the germline V gene are SNHLY and FYNNEI. The CDR3 runs to 18 residues. The CDR3 region has the DNA TGTGCCAGCAGTGATCTCTCGGCTTGGGATAGCTCTGGAAACACCATATATTTT. The encoded protein is CASSDLSAWDSSGNTIYF.

V and J are TRBV7-2 and TRBJ2-4; D is undetermined. The V gene lost 1 base and the J gene lost 1 base, with 8 bases spanning the gap. The CDR3 spans 15 residues. Germline-derived CDR1 and CDR2 are SGHTA and FQGNSA. The CDR3 is CASSLGQFAKNIQYF. The CDR3 DNA sequence: TGTGCCAGCAGCTTAGGTCAATTCGCCAAAAACATTCAGTACTTC.

The J gene is TRBJ2-2, the V gene TRBV6-2 or TRBV6-3; D remains ambiguous. The germline CDR1 and CDR2 sequences are MNHEY and SVGEGT. The CDR3 length is 13 residues. V lost 1 base and J lost 4, with 4 bases in between. This CDR3 reads CASSYFGTGELFF. The CDR3 bases are TGTGCCAGCAGTTACTTTGGCACCGGGGAGCTGTTTTTT.

The CDR3 nucleotides read TGTGCCAGCAGCCAAGTGGGCAGGGATGACACTGAAGCTTTCTTT. Encoded protein: CASSQVGRDDTEAFF. The gene calls are TRBV4-2 and TRBJ1-1; weak D call: TRBD1 (5 bases). Trimming removed 1 base at V and 3 bases at J, with 12 bases between. CDR3 length equals 15 residues. Germline loops: CDR1 LGHNA, CDR2 YNFKEQ.

The V gene is TRBV9, the J gene TRBJ2-2; D is unclear. V dropped 4 bases and J dropped 13 bases, with 14 bases sitting between them. Germline assignment: CDR1 SGDLS and CDR2 YYNGEE. This CDR3 region has 12 residues. The CDR3 DNA is TGTGCCAGCAGCTCGTTATTGGGCAGGCTGTTTTTT. This encodes CASSSLLGRLFF.